This T cell receptor gamma chain is from a study of Vδ1+ human thymocytes. Alphabeta T cells were depleted, then CD3+ Vdelta1+ Vdelta2- thymocytes were FACS-sorted. Vdelta1+ thymocyte sorts reached between roughly 97% and 99.6% purity. This clone was recorded a few times. The antigen is undetermined. Study-wide results and caveats: The authors advised highly purified populations and single-cell validation. Thymic delta-chain repertoires held approximately 19% Vdelta2 sequences and few Vdelta3, despite high sort purity. Highly polyclonal TRG and TRD repertoires with Gaussian CDR3 length distributions appeared in thymus.

Sequences come from RNA converted to cDNA by reverse transcription. The CDR3 regions were amplified by multiplex PCR from V-gene primers to a constant-region primer. TCRdb reprocessed the multiplex PCR reads through CATT. The table lists roughly 24,000 gamma-chain clones, around 13% of them singletons, with 1.5% to 2% in the top ten. Germline CDR1 VENAVY, CDR2 YDSYNSRV. This CDR3 comprises 15 residues. Losses at the gene ends were 0 bases for V and 5 bases for J; bases not matched to a gene: 6. The sample was Vdelta1+ gamma-delta thymocytes from the thymus. Subset noted: FACS-sorted CD3+ TCRalphabeta- TCRVdelta1+ TCRVdelta2- thymocytes. This receptor was obtained from a child under three years old who had congenital heart surgery. The genes are TRGV8 and TRGJP2. The CDR3 DNA follows: TGTGCCACCTGGGATAGGCCGAACAGTGATTGGATCAAGACGTTT. Its translation: CATWDRPNSDWIKTF.